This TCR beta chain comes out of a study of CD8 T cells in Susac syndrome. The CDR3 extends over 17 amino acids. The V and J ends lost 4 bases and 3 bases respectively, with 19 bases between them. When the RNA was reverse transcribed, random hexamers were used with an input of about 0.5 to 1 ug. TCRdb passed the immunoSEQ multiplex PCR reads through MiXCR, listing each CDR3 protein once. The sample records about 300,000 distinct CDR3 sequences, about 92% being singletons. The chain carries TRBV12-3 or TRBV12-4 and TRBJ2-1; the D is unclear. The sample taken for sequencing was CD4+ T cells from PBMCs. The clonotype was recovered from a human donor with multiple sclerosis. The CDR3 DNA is TGTGCCAGCAGTTGGGCAGGTTCGATGGCGGACTACAATGAGCAGTTCTTC. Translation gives CASSWAGSMADYNEQFF.